Presented here are 10 T cell receptor beta chains from one specimen sequenced in a study of CD8 T cell repertoires and HIV-1 epitope variants. Sequencing used immunoSEQ multiplex PCR; TCRdb keeps in-frame clones, though not all of them. The sample lists about 5,200 clones; about 60% were seen once. These receptors lack a known antigen. Specimen: cultured CD8+ T cells derived from PBMCs. These receptors were collected from a male donor with HIV.

The chain has TRBV5-1 and TRBJ2-1; D possibly corresponds to TRBD2 (6 bases). Germline V gene data show CDR1 as SGHRS and CDR2 as YFSETQ. Trimming took off 4 bases at V and 2 bases at J, with 13 bases between the two ends. The CDR3 has 15 residues. CDR3 loop: CASSRLEGTYNEQFF. The CDR3 region has the DNA TGCGCCAGCAGCCGGCTGGAGGGAACCTACAATGAGCAGTTCTTC.

The chain employs TRBV4-2 and TRBJ1-2; D is possibly TRBD1 (5 bases). The CDR3 runs to 15 residues. V gave up 0 bases and J gave up 2 bases, with 10 bases separating them. Per germline, CDR1 LGHNA and CDR2 YNFKEQ. The CDR3 reads CASSQDLGENYGYTF. CDR3 nucleotides: TGTGCCAGCAGCCAAGATCTAGGGGAGAACTATGGCTACACCTTC.

This clone was seen a handful of times. The rearrangement joins TRBV6-1 to TRBJ1-2; TRBD1 matches 11 bases. The ends lost 4 bases at V and 8 bases at J; junction bases unmatched: 6. The germline V gene encodes CDR1 MNHNS and CDR2 SASEGT. The CDR3 is 14 residues long. Written as DNA, the CDR3 is TGTGCCAGCAGTGTAGGACAGGGGGCTAAGGGCTACACCTTC. This encodes CASSVGQGAKGYTF.

This clone turned up a few times. V is TRBV6-5 and J is TRBJ2-1; 10 bases are shared with TRBD2. This CDR3 has 15 residues. The junction had 5 bases not matched to a gene; V was cut back by 4 bases and J by 5 bases. From germline, CDR1 is MNHEY and CDR2 SVGAGI. The CDR3 DNA sequence: TGTGCCAGCAGTTTACTAGCGGGAATTAACAATGAGCAGTTCTTC. This sequence encodes CASSLLAGINNEQFF.

Concerning this clone: A read error likely explains this, since a far larger clone differs by one base. The chain combines TRBV5-2 with TRBJ1-2. TRBV5-2 is given as a pseudogene. This CDR3 is built from 16 residues. The CDR3 region has the DNA TGTGCCAGCAGCCAAGATCCCCCAGACTTGGACTATGGCTACACCTTC. Translated: CASSQDPPDLDYGYTF.

The J gene is TRBJ2-2, the V gene TRBV7-9; TRBD1 might be the D (5 bases). The CDR3 spans 16 residues. Germline assignment: CDR1 SEHNR and CDR2 FQNEAQ (reference sequence). Trimming stripped 5 bases from V and 2 bases from J, with 15 bases between. The CDR3 region has the DNA TGTGCCAGCAGCCCTATTCGGACACCTAACACCGGGGAGCTGTTTTTT. Translating it yields CASSPIRTPNTGELFF.

This clone was seen more than once but under ten times. This chain links TRBV6-5 with TRBJ2-1; TRBD2 matches 7 bases. Trimming took 1 base from V and 4 from J; bases not matched to a gene: 7. The germline V gene encodes CDR1 MNHEY and CDR2 SVGAGI. The CDR3 totals 16 residues. CDR3 sequence (DNA): TGTGCCAGCAGTTACTATGGGAGGGGCTCTTACAATGAGCAGTTCTTC. Residues: CASSYYGRGSYNEQFF.

The chain is built from TRBV28 and TRBJ2-2, with D perhaps given as TRBD1 or TRBD2 (5 bases each). Trimming took 4 bases from V and 3 from J, leaving 15 bases between them. The CDR3 is 16 residues long. The germline gives CDR1 MDHEN, CDR2 SYDVKM. DNA for the CDR3: TGTGCCAGCAGTTCGGGACCCCGAGGGGACACCGGGGAGCTGTTTTTT. Its translation is CASSSGPRGDTGELFF.

This sequence joins TRBV5-6 and TRBJ1-2; TRBD1 matches at 7 bases. Germline trimming cut 0 bases from V and 8 bases from J; bases unmatched to any gene: 4. This CDR3 spans 13 amino acids. Germline assignment: CDR1 SGHDT and CDR2 YYEEEE. For the CDR3, the DNA is TGTGCCAGCAGCTTGGCCCCACAGGGGGGCTACACCTTC. Amino acid sequence: CASSLAPQGGYTF.

V and J are TRBV4-2 and TRBJ1-2, with D possibly being TRBD1 (6 bases). V lost 0 bases to trimming and J lost 0 bases, with 11 bases between them. Germline CDR1 and CDR2: LGHNA and YNFKEQ. CDR3 length: 16 residues. The CDR3 is CASSQDQGGTNYGYTF. CDR3 sequence (DNA): TGTGCCAGCAGCCAAGATCAAGGGGGGACTAACTATGGCTACACCTTC.